Listed here is a single TCR beta chain. In the study's own analysis: Estimated nucleated cell counts came from reference gene primer amplification. Assay: immunoSEQ multiplex PCR; the TCRdb copy retains only in-frame clones and omits some. Clone size and V and J calls were adopted from that table, with D and trimming inferred from the DNA. The data contain roughly 310,000 clones, 85% to 90% of them singletons. The CDR3 is made up of 14 amino acids. The V gene's germline CDR1 is MNHEY and CDR2 SVGAGI. The J segment lost 6 bases and the V segment lost 8 bases, leaving 4 bases of the junction unmatched. This record comes from a study of blood T cell repertoires in COVID-19. Study-wide background: Donors in the United States, Italy and Spain gave samples during acute or convalescent COVID-19. PBMCs, B-cell-depleted T cells, or T cells were the source of the cDNA or gDNA that made up the material.

The sample taken for sequencing was peripheral blood. This clonotype originated in a young woman with COVID-19, enrolled during active disease. V gene TRBV6-5 combines with J gene TRBJ2-3, with TRBD2 matching over 14 bases. CDR3: CASGLAGGSDTQYF. The CDR3 region has the DNA TGTGCCAGCGGACTAGCGGGAGGATCCGATACGCAGTATTTT.